What follows are 10 T cell receptor beta chains derived from one specimen sequenced in a study of blood T cell dynamics during melanoma immunotherapy. The time point here: pre-treatment baseline. Profiled with immunoSEQ multiplex PCR; TCRdb holds only in-frame clones, not every one. The sample comprises about 10,000 clones, around four fifths of which are singletons, and over 15% rests with the top ten. Sequences were derived from blood, sampled from a patient treated with checkpoint blockade. The source is a human donor with melanoma.

Regarding this clone: The junction departs from germline at one end; a sequencing error may be responsible. The genes are TRBV7-7 and TRBJ2-5; a possible D gene is TRBD2 (6 bases). The CDR3 totals 15 residues. Germline V gene sequence: CDR1 SSHAT, CDR2 FNYEAQ (reference sequence). The CDR3 DNA is TGTGCTAGCAGCTTACTGGGACTCGAACAAGAGACCCAGTACTTC. Protein: CASSLLGLEQETQYF.

V gene TRBV6-5 combines with J gene TRBJ2-1; D gene ambiguous. The CDR3 loop spans 12 amino acids. Trimming left V 4 bases short and J 7 bases short, with 8 bases between. The germline gives CDR1 MNHEY, CDR2 SVGAGI. The CDR3 DNA follows: TGTGCCAGCAGTTCACTACTAAATGAGCAGTTCTTC. Its translation: CASSSLLNEQFF.

V usage is TRBV5-5 and J usage is TRBJ2-5; the match to TRBD1 covers 7 bases. The germline V gene encodes CDR1 SGHKS and CDR2 YYEKEE (reference sequence). This CDR3 has 16 residues. Germline trimming cut 4 bases from V and 7 bases from J; bases unmatched to any gene: 16. DNA for the CDR3: TGTGCCAGCAGCCTCGACAGGGCGGTCGCAGGGTGGACCCAGTACTTC. Protein product: CASSLDRAVAGWTQYF.

This clone was seen only once. This rearrangement joins TRBV6-5 to TRBJ1-2; possibly TRBD1 for D (6 bases). The ends were cut back, 7 bases at V and 5 bases at J, with 11 bases in the middle. This CDR3 contains 12 residues. CDR1 is MNHEY, CDR2 SVGAGI, per germline. CDR3 amino acids: CASKTGSYGYTF. As DNA, the CDR3 is TGTGCCAGCAAAACAGGGTCATATGGCTACACCTTC.

This rearrangement joins TRBV18 to TRBJ2-2, with D possibly being TRBD2 (5 bases). Trimming removed 1 base at V and 1 base at J, with 7 bases between. The CDR3 totals 15 residues. Germline lookup yields CDR1 KGHSH and CDR2 LQKENI. CDR3 protein: CASSPQRENTGELFF. The CDR3 coding sequence is TGTGCCAGCTCACCACAACGGGAGAACACCGGGGAGCTGTTTTTT.

In nucleotides, the CDR3 is TGTGCCAGCAGCTTCCGGGACAGCTCCTACAATGAGCAGTTCTTC. Amino acid sequence: CASSFRDSSYNEQFF. The chain recombines TRBV11-3 with TRBJ2-1; 7 nucleotides match TRBD1. With V trimmed by 3 bases and J by 0 bases, 2 bases remained unmatched. The CDR3 spans 15 residues. Germline lookup yields CDR1 SGHNT and CDR2 YENEEA.

The chain combines TRBV10-3 with TRBJ2-7; D uncertain. The V gene lost 6 bases and the J gene lost 3 bases, with 12 bases spanning the gap. The CDR3 is 13 residues long. Germline V gives CDR1 ENHRY, CDR2 SYGVKD. CDR3 protein: CAIRAVGNYEQYF. The CDR3, as DNA: TGTGCCATCAGGGCCGTTGGCAACTACGAGCAGTACTTC.

V and J are TRBV6-1 and TRBJ2-5; 7 positions match TRBD2. This CDR3 contains 15 residues. V shed 3 bases, J shed 5 bases, and the junction held 9 bases outside the gene matches. The germline V gene has CDR1 MNHNS and CDR2 SASEGT. This CDR3 is CASSEPSLATETQYF. The DNA of the CDR3 is TGTGCCAGCAGTGAGCCCTCACTAGCGACGGAGACCCAGTACTTC.

The rearrangement links TRBV21-1 to TRBJ2-1; the table gives TRBD2 as D, unverified against the DNA. TRBV21-1 is given as a pseudogene. The CDR3 totals 13 residues. This chain's CDR3 is CASSKRASDEQFF. The CDR3 coding sequence is TGTGCCAGCAGCAAGAGGGCCAGCGATGAGCAGTTCTTC.

The gene calls are TRBV5-6 and TRBJ1-3; D possibly corresponds to TRBD1 (6 bases). The CDR3 has 14 residues. Germline CDR1 SGHDT, CDR2 YYEEEE. Trimming stripped 4 bases from V and 3 bases from J, with 11 bases between. CDR3 amino acids: CASSRTVGGNTIYF. CDR3 bases: TGTGCCAGCAGCAGGACAGTCGGTGGAAACACCATATATTTT.